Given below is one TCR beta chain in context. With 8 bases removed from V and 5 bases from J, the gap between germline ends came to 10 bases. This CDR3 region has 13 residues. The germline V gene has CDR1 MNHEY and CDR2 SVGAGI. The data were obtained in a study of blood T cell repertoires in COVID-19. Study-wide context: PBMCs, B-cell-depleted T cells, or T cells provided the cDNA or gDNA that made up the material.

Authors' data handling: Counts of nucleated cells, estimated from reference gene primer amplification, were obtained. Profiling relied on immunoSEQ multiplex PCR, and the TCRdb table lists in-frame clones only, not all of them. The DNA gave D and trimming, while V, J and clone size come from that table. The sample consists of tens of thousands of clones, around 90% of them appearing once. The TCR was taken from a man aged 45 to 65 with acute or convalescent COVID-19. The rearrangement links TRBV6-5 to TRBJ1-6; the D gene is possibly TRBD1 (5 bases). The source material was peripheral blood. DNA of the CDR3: TGTGCCAGCGGAGTCAGGGATAATTCACCCCTCCACTTT. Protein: CASGVRDNSPLHF.